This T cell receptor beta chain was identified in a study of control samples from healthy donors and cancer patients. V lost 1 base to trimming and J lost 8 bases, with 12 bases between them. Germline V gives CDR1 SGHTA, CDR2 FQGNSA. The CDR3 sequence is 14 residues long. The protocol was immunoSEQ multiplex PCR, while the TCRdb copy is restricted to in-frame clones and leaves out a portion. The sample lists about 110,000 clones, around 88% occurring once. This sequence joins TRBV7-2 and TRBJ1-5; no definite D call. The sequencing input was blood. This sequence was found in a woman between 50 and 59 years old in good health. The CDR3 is CASSLVGTPKPQHF. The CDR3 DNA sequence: TGTGCCAGCAGCTTAGTAGGCACTCCCAAGCCCCAGCATTTT.